Following are 20 T cell receptor beta chains from one sample sequenced in a study of shared clonotypes between healthy human individuals. The method was immunoSEQ multiplex PCR; TCRdb's version includes in-frame clones alone and lacks a portion of them. This table has 800,000 to 1,200,000 clones, approximately 80% appearing once. Sequenced sample: memory CD4+ T cells from PBMCs. As to subset: CD45RA-negative fraction. These receptors were obtained from a young man in good health. Some clones in this sample may be carry-over from other donors' samples.

This chain connects TRBV4-1 to TRBJ2-6; TRBD1 agrees at 10 bases. The CDR3 has 17 residues. Germline V CDR1 and CDR2: MGHRA, YSYEKL. V lost 4 bases and J lost 1; bases outside the gene matches: 4. For the CDR3, the DNA is TGCGCCAGCAGCCGACAGGGGGCCGCATCTGGGGCCAACGTCCTGACTTTC. Protein: CASSRQGAASGANVLTF.

The chain links TRBV5-1 to TRBJ2-2, with 8 bases matching TRBD1. V was pared by 9 bases and J by 1 base, with 8 bases of the junction left unmatched. CDR1 and CDR2 from the germline V gene are SGHRS and YFSETQ. The CDR3 has 15 amino acids. CDR3 sequence reads: CATKPGQVNTGELFF. CDR3 nucleotide sequence: TGCGCCACCAAACCGGGACAGGTGAACACCGGGGAGCTGTTTTTT.

This clone was detected only a few times. The chain combines TRBV28 with TRBJ2-3; 8 bases fit TRBD1. CDR1 and CDR2 from the germline V gene are MDHEN and SYDVKM. Trimming at V came to 8 bases and at J to 1 base, leaving 11 bases not matched to a gene. This CDR3 has 16 amino acids. The CDR3 protein is CASGSLNRGGTDTQYF. Here the CDR3 DNA reads TGTGCCAGCGGGAGTCTTAACAGGGGGGGCACAGATACGCAGTATTTT.

The V gene is TRBV25-1, the J gene TRBJ2-7; tentatively, D is TRBD1 (5 bases). The CDR3 runs 14 residues. V was clipped by 0 bases and J by 4 bases, with 10 bases between them. Germline loops: CDR1 MGHDK, CDR2 SYGVNS. Here the CDR3 reads CASSEYTQGYEQYF. The CDR3 DNA sequence: TGTGCCAGCAGTGAATATACCCAGGGTTACGAGCAGTACTTC.

The chain is built from TRBV2 and TRBJ1-1; D may be TRBD1 (5 bases). The germline CDR1 and CDR2 sequences are SNHLY and FYNNEI. The CDR3 is 15 residues long. With 6 bases removed from V and 1 base from J, the gap between germline ends came to 15 bases. The chain's CDR3 is CASRRSGTANTEAFF. The DNA of the CDR3 is TGTGCCAGCAGGAGGAGTGGGACGGCGAACACTGAAGCTTTCTTT.

To note about this clone: Different DNA sequences within this sample yield the same CDR3. The rearrangement uses TRBV2 and TRBJ2-2, with 10 bases identical to TRBD1. CDR3 length equals 14 residues. Looked up from germline, CDR1 is SNHLY and CDR2 is FYNNEI. The junction had 3 bases not matched to a gene; V was cut back by 6 bases and J by 5 bases. The CDR3 protein is CASSRDRGTGELFF. The CDR3 nucleotides are TGTGCCAGCAGCAGGGACAGGGGAACCGGGGAGCTGTTTTTT.

The chain has TRBV15 and TRBJ2-7; D is perhaps TRBD1 or TRBD2 (6 bases each). CDR1 LNHNV and CDR2 YYDKDF come from the germline V gene (reference sequence). The CDR3 extends over 18 amino acids. V was cut by 1 base and J by 2 bases, with 21 bases left in between. This CDR3 is CATSRALTSRGDPYEQYF. CDR3 DNA: TGTGCCACCAGCAGAGCTCTTACATCAAGGGGGGATCCCTACGAGCAGTACTTC.

The V call is TRBV29-1, the J call TRBJ2-7; TRBD1 matches at 10 bases. Germline V gene data show CDR1 as SQVTM and CDR2 as ANQGSEA. CDR3 length: 12 amino acids. V trimming: 4 bases; J trimming: 5 bases; junction bases outside the gene matches: 2. This chain's CDR3 is CSVGTGGDEQYF. As DNA, the CDR3 is TGCAGCGTTGGGACAGGGGGGGACGAGCAGTACTTC.

This clone was observed a few times. The rearrangement links TRBV5-6 to TRBJ1-2; D gene unclear. The CDR3 sequence is 14 residues long. The V gene lost 1 base and the J gene lost 0 bases, with 7 bases spanning the gap. The germline gives CDR1 SGHDT, CDR2 YYEEEE. The CDR3 sequence: CASSLRGANYGYTF. The CDR3 DNA follows: TGTGCCAGCAGCTTGCGGGGAGCTAACTATGGCTACACCTTC.

The chain combines TRBV18 with TRBJ1-2; D is undetermined. Trimming took off 3 bases at V and 8 bases at J, with 10 bases between the two ends. Germline V gene data show CDR1 as KGHSH and CDR2 as LQKENI. CDR3 size: 12 residues. This CDR3 is CASSPAGSGYTF. The CDR3 coding sequence is TGTGCCAGCTCACCCGCCGGGAGCGGCTACACCTTC.

The chain joins TRBV7-3 to TRBJ2-1; the D is unclear. Deletions cut 3 bases from V and 4 bases from J, with 7 bases between. CDR3 size: 13 residues. The V gene's germline CDR1 is SGHTA and CDR2 FQGTGA. The DNA of the CDR3 is TGTGCCAGCAGCTTCCTTGCGTACAATGAGCAGTTCTTC. As protein: CASSFLAYNEQFF.

This sequence joins TRBV27 and TRBJ2-3; the D gene is possibly TRBD2 (6 bases). Germline V gives CDR1 MNHEY, CDR2 SMNVEV (reference sequence). With 3 bases removed from V and 1 base from J, the gap between germline ends came to 11 bases. The CDR3 sequence is 15 residues long. In nucleotides, the CDR3 is TGTGCCAGCAGTTTCGGGGGTTATCGCACAGATACGCAGTATTTT. This encodes CASSFGGYRTDTQYF.

This clone was counted once. CDR3 protein: CASSSMSQPQHF. The CDR3 DNA follows: TGTGCCAGCAGTTCCATGTCTCAGCCCCAGCATTTT. The chain is built from TRBV28 and TRBJ1-5; D is unresolved. The germline CDR1 and CDR2 sequences are MDHEN and SYDVKM. Trimming took 4 bases from V and 6 from J, leaving 7 bases between them. The CDR3 length is 12 residues.

This clone was found a few times. This sequence joins TRBV28 and TRBJ1-5; D unclear. Germline V gene data show CDR1 as MDHEN and CDR2 as SYDVKM. The CDR3 sequence is 14 residues long. V dropped 2 bases and J dropped 5 bases, with 10 bases sitting between them. CDR3 in amino acids: CASSLGTTHQPQHF. The DNA for the CDR3 is TGTGCCAGCAGTTTAGGCACCACCCATCAGCCCCAGCATTTT.

The chain joins TRBV5-1 to TRBJ1-3; D remains ambiguous. The germline CDR1 and CDR2 sequences are SGHRS and YFSETQ. Trimming shortened V by 4 bases and J by 0 bases, and 14 bases separated the two germline ends. The CDR3 is made up of 16 amino acids. CDR3 nucleotides: TGCGCCAGCAGCCCCGAGGCAGGAGTCTCTGGAAACACCATATATTTT. Encoded protein: CASSPEAGVSGNTIYF.

The table lists this clone with a few counts. The V call is TRBV2, the J call TRBJ2-1; the match to TRBD1 covers 10 bases. V was pared by 6 bases and J by 7 bases, with 9 bases of the junction left unmatched. Germline CDR1 is SNHLY and CDR2 is FYNNEI. This CDR3 comprises 15 residues. The CDR3 DNA follows: TGTGCCAGCAGCCGACAGGGGGCCGTGGGAAATGAGCAGTTCTTC. Translated: CASSRQGAVGNEQFF.

The chain has TRBV11-2 and TRBJ2-3; 11 positions match TRBD2. V shed 4 bases, J shed 3 bases, and the junction held 12 bases outside the gene matches. CDR1 is SGHAT and CDR2 is FQNNGV in the germline V gene. This CDR3 has 18 residues. The DNA of the CDR3 is TGTGCCAGCAGCTCCCCTTGGGGTAGCGGGAGGGGGACAGATACGCAGTATTTT. Translated, it gives CASSSPWGSGRGTDTQYF.

The chain couples TRBV19 to TRBJ1-5, with D unresolved. CDR1 is LNHDA, CDR2 SQIVND, per germline (reference sequence). There are 15 residues in the CDR3. V was trimmed by 6 bases and J by 2 bases, leaving 14 bases between them. The CDR3 protein is CASRPTFRGNQPQHF. The CDR3 bases are TGTGCCAGTAGACCGACATTCCGGGGCAATCAGCCCCAGCATTTT.

The chain joins TRBV27 to TRBJ1-4; tentatively, D is TRBD1 (6 bases). From germline, CDR1 is MNHEY and CDR2 SMNVEV (reference sequence). CDR3 length equals 15 residues. Between the trimmed V and J ends, which lost 5 bases and 4 bases, there was a span of 14 bases. Here the CDR3 DNA reads TGTGCCAGCAGTACGCGACAGGAGTATAATGAAAAACTGTTTTTT. Translated: CASSTRQEYNEKLFF. The full variable domain, in which reference TRBV27 and TRBJ1-4 provide the parts outside the CDR3, is EAQVTQNPRYLITVTGKKLTVTCSQNMNHEYMSWYRQDPGLGLRQIYYSMNVEVTDKGDVPEGYKVSRKEKRNFPLILESPSPNQTSLYFCASSTRQEYNEKLFFGSGTQLSVL.

V and J are TRBV6-6 and TRBJ1-2; D is unclear. Germline V gene sequence: CDR1 MNHNY, CDR2 SVGAGI (reference sequence). V was trimmed by 3 bases and J by 8 bases, leaving 13 bases between them. The CDR3 consists of 13 residues. The CDR3 spells CASSYDGRLGYTF. DNA of the CDR3: TGTGCCAGCAGTTATGATGGACGTCTCGGCTACACCTTC.